These T cell receptor beta chains were read from a single sample in a study of human T cells and chemical hapten exposure. MiXCR, applied by TCRdb to the RACE reads, yields one record per CDR3 protein. The profile shows some 250,000 distinct CDR3 sequences, approximately 7.5% of them singletons. Sequences were derived from whole blood, sampled in connection with sensitization to the hapten diphenylcyclopropenone (DPC). The receptors shown here come from a man aged 18 to 30 with alopecia areata. Some clones in this sample may be carry-over from other donors' samples. Both conserved end residues are part of each CDR3. The D gene is left open where the match is weak. The listing skips clone size in some rows; elsewhere it reads once, few, many or a size class.

j_call,d_call,clone_size,v_call,cdr3_aa,cdr3_nt
TRBJ2-1,TRBD2,many,TRBV20-1,CSAMTPSGGTSSYNEQFF,TGCAGTGCTATGACGCCTAGCGGGGGGACGAGCTCCTACAATGAGCAGTTCTTC
TRBJ1-6,NA,few,TRBV6-2/TRBV6-3,CASSYSGRNSPLHF,TGTGCCAGCAGTTACTCGGGAAGAAATTCACCCCTCCACTTT
TRBJ1-1,TRBD1,NA,TRBV7-3,CASSSDGQGTEAFF,TGTGCCAGCAGCTCCGACGGACAGGGCACTGAAGCTTTCTTT
TRBJ1-2,NA,few,TRBV4-3,CASSQERARAPGYTF,TGCGCCAGCAGCCAAGAACGGGCCAGGGCGCCTGGCTACACCTTC
TRBJ1-1,NA,NA,TRBV20-1,CSASPPEAFF,TGCAGTGCTAGTCCCCCGGAGGCTTTCTTT
TRBJ1-6,TRBD1,NA,TRBV7-9,CASSLVSGGSSSPLHF,TGTGCCAGCAGCTTAGTGTCAGGGGGCTCTAGTTCACCCCTCCACTTT
TRBJ2-1,TRBD1,many,TRBV7-2,CASSHGQELYNEQFF,TGTGCCAGCAGCCACGGACAGGAGCTCTACAATGAGCAGTTCTTC
TRBJ2-1,NA,many,TRBV24-1,CATSDFPAGLDEQFF,TGTGCCACCAGTGATTTCCCGGCGGGCCTGGATGAGCAGTTCTTC
TRBJ2-2,TRBD1,NA,TRBV11-1,CASSGKQGPLLYAGELFF,TGTGCCAGCAGCGGCAAACAGGGGCCACTCTTGTATGCCGGGGAGCTGTTTTTT
TRBJ1-5,TRBD1,few,TRBV6-2/TRBV6-3,CASSFTGTGNQPQHF,TGTGCCAGCAGTTTTACCGGGACAGGGAATCAGCCCCAGCATTTT
TRBJ1-2,TRBD1,NA,TRBV29-1,CSVEGTGAYGYTF,TGCAGCGTTGAGGGAACAGGGGCCTATGGCTACACCTTC
TRBJ1-4,NA,NA,TRBV7-2,CASSRGQIGRGKLFF,TGTGCCAGCAGCCGCGGACAGATTGGTCGTGGAAAACTGTTTTTT
TRBJ2-5,TRBD2,NA,TRBV12-3/TRBV12-4,CASSFPGGQETQYF,TGTGCCAGCAGTTTCCCGGGAGGACAAGAGACCCAGTACTTC
TRBJ2-1,NA,NA,TRBV20-1,CSARDPSASYNEQFF,TGCAGTGCTAGAGATCCTAGCGCATCCTACAATGAGCAGTTCTTC
TRBJ2-5,NA,few,TRBV7-6,CASSLETGSGTQYF,TGTGCCAGCAGCCTAGAGACTGGATCTGGGACCCAGTACTTC
TRBJ1-5,NA,NA,TRBV2,CASSGPIQPQHF,TGTGCCAGCAGTGGCCCAATTCAGCCCCAGCATTTT
TRBJ1-3,NA,many,TRBV7-2,CASSPDGGGVRNTIYF,TGTGCCAGCAGCCCAGACGGGGGCGGAGTGAGAAACACCATATATTTT
TRBJ1-6,NA,NA,TRBV20-1,CSAGPCPNSPLHF,TGCAGTGCCGGGCCATGCCCCAATTCACCCCTCCACTTT
TRBJ2-7,NA,NA,TRBV28,CASSLLGRSYEQYF,TGTGCCAGCAGTTTATTAGGACGGAGCTACGAGCAGTACTTC
TRBJ1-5,NA,few,TRBV28,CASSLPDAGGSYGPQHF,TGTGCCAGCAGTCTCCCGGACGCCGGGGGCTCCTACGGGCCCCAGCATTTT
TRBJ2-3,NA,many,TRBV20-1,CSVERTGRTDTQYF,TGCAGTGTTGAGAGGACGGGACGCACAGATACGCAGTATTTT
TRBJ1-1,NA,few,TRBV7-9,CASTPRSHEWAFF,TGTGCCAGCACCCCCCGGTCTCACGAATGGGCTTTCTTT
TRBJ1-1,NA,few,TRBV25-1,CASSESPRVNTEAFF,TGTGCCAGCAGTGAATCCCCCCGCGTGAACACTGAAGCTTTCTTT
TRBJ1-6,NA,NA,TRBV11-2,CASSLAYRNNSPLHF,TGTGCCAGCAGCTTGGCTTACAGAAATAATTCACCCCTCCACTTT
TRBJ2-7,NA,many,TRBV25-1,CASSDAGDEQYF,TGTGCCAGCAGTGACGCAGGAGACGAGCAGTACTTC
TRBJ1-1,TRBD1,NA,TRBV29-1,CSVEENDRAKTFF,TGCAGCGTTGAAGAAAATGACAGGGCGAAGACTTTCTTT
TRBJ1-5,NA,many,TRBV3-1,CASSKRGAWGNQPQHF,TGTGCCAGCAGCAAAAGGGGGGCTTGGGGCAATCAGCCCCAGCATTTT
TRBJ1-2,NA,few,TRBV5-8,CASSRTDYGYTF,TGTGCCAGCAGCCGGACAGATTATGGCTACACCTTC
TRBJ2-2,NA,few,TRBV5-5,CASSHQGSDLPNTGELFF,TGTGCCAGCAGCCACCAAGGGTCGGATTTACCGAACACCGGGGAGCTCTTTTTT
TRBJ1-1,TRBD1,many,TRBV5-1,CASSQGTGTTEAFF,TGCGCCAGCAGCCAAGGGACAGGGACCACTGAAGCTTTCTTT
TRBJ1-2,NA,few,TRBV20-1,CSARDVTTLSHGYTF,TGCAGTGCTAGAGATGTAACCACCTTAAGCCATGGCTACACCTTC
TRBJ2-3,TRBD1,NA,TRBV10-3,CAISKTGTGADTQYF,TGTGCCATCAGTAAAACCGGGACAGGGGCAGATACGCAGTATTTT
TRBJ1-2,NA,many,TRBV29-1,CSVEDNKNGYTF,TGCAGCGTTGAAGATAACAAAAATGGCTACACCTTC
TRBJ1-4,TRBD1,NA,TRBV12-3/TRBV12-4,CASRYRGVDEKLFF,TGTGCCAGCAGGTACAGGGGCGTCGATGAAAAACTGTTTTTT
TRBJ1-6,NA,NA,TRBV7-9,CASSLTGGRLSYNSPLHF,TGTGCCAGCAGCTTGACGGGGGGGCGTCTCTCCTATAATTCACCCCTCCACTTT
TRBJ2-2,TRBD1,NA,TRBV24-1,CATSDPRDSGNTGELFF,TGTGCCACCAGTGACCCCCGGGACAGTGGGAACACCGGGGAGCTGTTTTTT
TRBJ2-2,TRBD1,few,TRBV10-3,CAVRRQGPNTGELFF,TGTGCCGTCCGAAGACAGGGGCCGAACACCGGGGAGCTGTTTTTT
TRBJ2-2,TRBD2,once,TRBV28,CASLAELTGELFF,TGTGCCAGCCTAGCGGAACTGACCGGGGAGCTGTTTTTT
TRBJ1-5,NA,many,TRBV28,CASRHTGYGQPQHF,TGTGCCAGCAGACACACAGGGTACGGTCAGCCCCAGCATTTT
TRBJ2-3,NA,NA,TRBV3-1,CASSQVARSTDTQYF,TGTGCCAGCAGCCAAGTGGCGCGCAGCACAGATACGCAGTATTTT
TRBJ2-2,TRBD2,NA,TRBV29-1,CSGRSGIGTGELFF,TGCAGCGGCCGAAGCGGGATCGGCACCGGGGAGCTGTTTTTT
TRBJ2-6,NA,NA,TRBV5-1,CASIAGTGANVLTF,TGCGCCAGCATTGCGGGAACTGGGGCCAACGTCCTGACTTTC
TRBJ2-5,NA,NA,TRBV14,CASSQSLLGETQYF,TGTGCCAGCAGCCAATCCCTCCTAGGAGAGACCCAGTACTTC
TRBJ1-2,TRBD1,NA,TRBV5-1,CASSLSDRGSFYGYTF,TGCGCCAGCAGCTTGAGCGACAGGGGAAGTTTCTATGGCTACACCTTC
TRBJ1-1,NA,NA,TRBV15,CATSRGATSPLNTEAFF,TGTGCCACCAGCAGAGGGGCGACATCACCACTGAACACTGAAGCTTTCTTT
TRBJ2-6,TRBD2,few,TRBV15,CATSRSGLAGSGANVLTF,TGTGCCACCAGCAGGTCGGGACTAGCGGGATCTGGGGCCAACGTCCTGACTTTC
TRBJ1-5,NA,few,TRBV27,CASSSTRPGFQPQHF,TGTGCCAGCAGTTCTACTCGACCAGGGTTTCAGCCCCAGCATTTT
TRBJ2-6,TRBD2,NA,TRBV12-3/TRBV12-4,CASRGGAPGANVLTF,TGTGCCAGCAGGGGAGGGGCGCCTGGGGCCAACGTCCTGACTTTC
TRBJ1-4,TRBD1,few,TRBV28,CASKTGALANEKLFF,TGTGCCAGCAAGACAGGGGCGTTGGCTAATGAAAAACTGTTTTTT
TRBJ2-1,NA,NA,TRBV7-2,CASSFERTGEQFF,TGTGCCAGCAGCTTTGAGAGAACGGGTGAGCAGTTCTTC
TRBJ2-7,NA,many,TRBV7-9,CASSLGDFEQYF,TGTGCCAGCAGCTTAGGGGATTTTGAGCAGTACTTC
TRBJ1-1,NA,many,TRBV5-1,CASSLEGRAEAFF,TGCGCCAGCAGCTTGGAAGGGCGGGCTGAAGCTTTCTTT
TRBJ2-6,NA,few,TRBV5-6,CASSIKQVLSGANVLTF,TGTGCCAGCAGCATAAAACAGGTTCTCTCTGGGGCCAACGTCCTGACTTTC
TRBJ1-2,TRBD1,few,TRBV7-2,CASSSRGRGYTF,TGTGCCAGCAGCTCCAGGGGGCGTGGCTACACCTTC
TRBJ1-2,NA,NA,TRBV7-9,CASSLTEPFEYGYTF,TGTGCCAGCAGCTTAACAGAACCGTTCGAGTATGGCTACACCTTC
TRBJ2-3,TRBD2,many,TRBV5-1,CASSSGGTADTQYF,TGCGCCAGCAGTAGCGGGGGTACAGCAGATACGCAGTATTTT
TRBJ1-1,NA,many,TRBV10-3,CAISRGNTEAFF,TGTGCCATCAGTAGGGGGAACACTGAAGCTTTCTTT
TRBJ2-2,NA,NA,TRBV6-5,CASRYDQNTGELFF,TGTGCCAGCCGGTATGATCAGAACACCGGGGAGCTGTTTTTT
TRBJ1-5,TRBD1,NA,TRBV2,CASSGGFYSNQPQHF,TGTGCCAGCTCAGGGGGCTTTTATAGCAATCAGCCCCAGCATTTT